Listed below are T cell receptor beta chains from one sample, sequenced in a study of T-cell reconstitution after alpha-beta-depleted transplantation in children. TCRdb ran MiXCR on the PCR reads and lists one entry per CDR3 protein. The sample lists some 290,000 distinct CDR3 sequences, 9.5% to 10% occurring once. Sample: PBMCs from the stem cell graft donor, taken from the stem cell graft. The origin of the receptors is a human donor who donated a stem cell graft to a child with SCID. Each CDR3 is given with its conserved first and last residue. The order of the fields is V gene, CDR3 length, clone size, D gene, J gene, CDR3 protein, CDR3 DNA. D genes are given only for firm matches. Clone size is given for some rows only: seen once, a few or many times, or a class if the clone is expanded.

>TRBV4-1|12|few|.|TRBJ2-1
CASKGSGYEQFF
TGCGCCAGCAAAGGATCCGGCTATGAGCAGTTCTTC
>TRBV29-1|12|few|.|TRBJ1-2
CSVERGVYGYTF
TGCAGCGTTGAGCGCGGGGTTTATGGCTACACCTTC
>TRBV10-3|17|few|TRBD2|TRBJ2-7
CAISDGTSGASSYEQYF
TGTGCCATCAGTGACGGGACTAGCGGGGCGAGCTCCTACGAGCAGTACTTC
>TRBV20-1|16|few|TRBD2|TRBJ2-5
CSALGGTSGSQETQYF
TGCAGTGCTCTGGGGGGGACTAGCGGGTCACAAGAGACCCAGTACTTC
>TRBV11-2|13|few|.|TRBJ2-7
CASSEIRTYEQYF
TGTGCCAGCAGCGAAATTCGAACCTACGAGCAGTACTTC
>TRBV21-1|10|few|.|TRBJ1-5
CASSRQPQHF
TGTGCCAGCAGCAGGCAGCCCCAGCATTTT
>TRBV12-3/TRBV12-4|16|.|.|TRBJ2-3
CASSWSGLTSTDTQYF
TGTGCCAGCAGTTGGTCAGGGCTTACCTCGACAGATACGCAGTATTTT
>TRBV18|13|few|.|TRBJ2-5
CASSPPGAETQYF
TGTGCCAGCTCACCGCCAGGTGCGGAGACCCAGTACTTC
>TRBV12-3/TRBV12-4|14|few|.|TRBJ2-7
CASSLGPGTYEQYF
TGTGCCAGCAGTCTCGGCCCGGGAACCTACGAGCAGTACTTC
>TRBV12-5|12|few|.|TRBJ1-4
CASGLVQDRLFF
TGTGCTAGTGGTTTGGTACAGGACAGACTGTTTTTT
>TRBV27|14|many|.|TRBJ1-1
CASSLSMVETEAFF
TGTGCCAGCAGTTTATCAATGGTGGAGACTGAAGCTTTCTTT
>TRBV20-1|12|few|TRBD1|TRBJ1-5
CSVRDRDQPQHF
TGCAGTGTTAGGGACAGGGATCAGCCCCAGCATTTT
>TRBV20-1|14|.|.|TRBJ2-1
CSAALALGDNEQFF
TGCAGTGCTGCCCTCGCGTTAGGGGACAATGAGCAGTTCTTC
>TRBV12-5|14|many|TRBD1|TRBJ2-5
CASGFEGGLETQYF
TGTGCTAGTGGTTTTGAAGGGGGCCTGGAGACCCAGTACTTC
>TRBV7-9|14|many|.|TRBJ2-2
CASSIIKNTGELFF
TGTGCCAGCAGCATAATTAAGAACACCGGGGAGCTGTTTTTT
>TRBV7-8|16|.|TRBD1|TRBJ2-2
CASSLRQGPNTGELFF
TGTGCCAGCAGCCTCAGACAGGGGCCAAACACCGGGGAGCTGTTTTTT
>TRBV5-1|14|many|TRBD1|TRBJ1-1
CASSRDRGNTEAFF
TGCGCCAGCAGTCGGGACAGGGGAAACACTGAAGCTTTCTTT
>TRBV5-1|12|many|.|TRBJ2-5
CASSPDRQTQYF
TGCGCCAGCAGCCCGGACAGACAGACCCAGTACTTC